A single sample is the source of the 17 T cell receptor beta chains below, sequenced in a study of cytomegalovirus exposure and HLA in healthy donors. Repertoires were generated with immunoSEQ multiplex PCR, while TCRdb's copy carries only in-frame clones and drops some. Of 250,000 to 300,000 clones in the sample, just over 85% are singletons; the top ten hold 0.95% to 1.1%. Sequences were obtained from PBMCs. The receptors were gathered from a woman in her late teens or twenties in good health and CMV-seronegative.

The rearrangement links TRBV7-8 to TRBJ2-7; 7 positions agree with TRBD1. The CDR3 loop spans 16 amino acids. The germline V gene has CDR1 SGHVS and CDR2 FQNEAQ. The junction had 13 bases not matched to a gene; V was cut back by 3 bases and J by 5 bases. CDR3 residues: CASSLLDREFVDEQYF. The CDR3 nucleotides read TGTGCCAGCAGCTTGTTAGACAGGGAGTTTGTGGACGAGCAGTACTTC.

The V and J genes are TRBV7-2 and TRBJ1-2; 10 nucleotides line up with TRBD1. The germline V gene encodes CDR1 SGHTA and CDR2 FQGNSA. V lost 2 bases and J lost 6; bases outside the gene matches: 3. This CDR3 region has 14 residues. For the CDR3, the DNA is TGTGCCAGCAGCTTAAGGGGGACAGGGGATGGCTACACCTTC. It codes for CASSLRGTGDGYTF.

The V gene is TRBV2, the J gene TRBJ2-3; 9 nucleotides match TRBD2. The CDR3 length is 17 residues. Germline trimming cut 8 bases from V and 0 bases from J; bases unmatched to any gene: 12. From germline, CDR1 is SNHLY and CDR2 FYNNEI. The CDR3 loop is CASPRGGRGQSTDTQYF. Here the CDR3 DNA reads TGTGCCAGCCCCCGCGGCGGGAGGGGGCAGAGCACAGATACGCAGTATTTT.

The chain couples TRBV6-5 to TRBJ2-5; possible D gene TRBD2, 5 bases. The germline V gene encodes CDR1 MNHEY and CDR2 SVGAGI. The CDR3 is made up of 16 amino acids. Deletions cut 0 bases from V and 5 bases from J, with 16 bases between. Here the CDR3 reads CASSYSAYGVRETQYF. CDR3 bases: TGTGCCAGCAGTTACTCCGCTTACGGGGTCAGGGAGACCCAGTACTTC.

This chain connects TRBV6-5 to TRBJ2-1; possible D gene TRBD1, 5 bases. Germline values: CDR1 MNHEY, CDR2 SVGAGI. The V and J ends lost 1 base and 6 bases respectively, with 13 bases between them. The CDR3 loop spans 15 amino acids. CDR3 nucleotides: TGTGCCAGCAGTTACTTGGGCCAACAGGCCAATGAGCAGTTCTTC. Amino acid sequence: CASSYLGQQANEQFF.

The chain carries TRBV5-1 and TRBJ1-6; D ambiguous. Trimming removed 0 bases at V and 0 bases at J, with 7 bases between. Germline V lookup: CDR1 SGHRS, CDR2 YFSETQ. The CDR3 has 16 residues. CDR3 nucleotide sequence: TGCGCCAGCAGCTTGGGCGTGAGCTCCTATAATTCACCCCTCCACTTT. Translation gives CASSLGVSSYNSPLHF.

This sequence joins TRBV28 and TRBJ1-2; 8 bases are shared with TRBD1. The ends lost 6 bases at V and 4 bases at J; junction bases unmatched: 7. The CDR3 is 14 residues long. The germline V gene has CDR1 MDHEN and CDR2 SYDVKM. In nucleotides, the CDR3 is TGTGCCAGCAGCCATGGGGACAGGACCTATGGCTACACCTTC. The encoded protein is CASSHGDRTYGYTF.

The CDR3 spells CASTGGAQETQYF. The CDR3 DNA reads TGTGCCAGCACCGGCGGGGCCCAAGAGACCCAGTACTTC. The chain carries TRBV7-9 and TRBJ2-5; TRBD2 is a possible D gene (6 bases). CDR1 is SEHNR, CDR2 FQNEAQ, per germline (reference sequence). This CDR3 has 13 residues. V gave up 7 bases and J gave up 1 base, with 10 bases separating them.

The V and J genes are TRBV7-3 and TRBJ2-2; no clear D. The CDR3 is 13 amino acids. CDR1 is SGHTA and CDR2 is FQGTGA in the germline V gene. V was trimmed by 4 bases and J by 5 bases, leaving 8 bases between them. The CDR3 region is CASSSPGTGELFF. The CDR3 DNA is TGTGCCAGCAGCTCGCCCGGGACCGGGGAGCTGTTTTTT.

The chain joins TRBV27 to TRBJ1-1; TRBD1 matches 7 bases. The germline CDR1 and CDR2 sequences are MNHEY and SMNVEV (reference sequence). The junction had 12 bases not matched to a gene; V was cut back by 6 bases and J by 5 bases. CDR3 length equals 15 residues. The CDR3 loop reads CASRERDSRGTEAFF. The DNA for the CDR3 is TGTGCCAGCAGGGAAAGGGACAGCCGGGGGACTGAAGCTTTCTTT.

The rearrangement joins TRBV4-1 to TRBJ2-5, with a weak D call TRBD2 (5 bases). V was clipped by 4 bases and J by 9 bases, with 21 bases between them. The CDR3 contains 15 residues. Per germline, CDR1 MGHRA and CDR2 YSYEKL. This CDR3 reads CASSRPTVERAAQYF. As DNA, the CDR3 is TGCGCCAGCAGCCGTCCTACCGTAGAGCGAGCGGCCCAGTACTTC.

The count of this clone is one. V is TRBV5-1 and J is TRBJ2-7; 7 bases match TRBD1. V shed 3 bases, J shed 2 bases, and the junction held 5 bases outside the gene matches. CDR3 length: 14 residues. CDR1 and CDR2 from the germline V gene are SGHRS and YFSETQ. The CDR3 bases are TGCGCCAGCAGCTCCGGGACAGCGACCTACGAGCAGTACTTC. Amino acids: CASSSGTATYEQYF.

This chain joins TRBV27 and TRBJ2-3; 11 bases line up with TRBD2. This CDR3 spans 17 amino acids. In germline, CDR1 is MNHEY, CDR2 SMNVEV (reference sequence). The J segment lost 4 bases and the V segment lost 7 bases, leaving 13 bases of the junction unmatched. CDR3 residues: CASNLSGTSGGADTQYF. As DNA, the CDR3 is TGTGCCAGCAATCTGAGTGGGACTAGCGGAGGGGCAGATACGCAGTATTTT.

J is TRBJ2-7 and V is TRBV27, with 8 positions matching TRBD2. CDR1 is MNHEY, CDR2 SMNVEV, per germline (reference sequence). The CDR3 runs to 14 residues. The junction had 2 bases not matched to a gene; V was cut back by 4 bases and J by 0 bases. The CDR3 protein is CASSSSGSSYEQYF. CDR3 bases: TGTGCCAGCAGTTCCAGCGGGAGCTCCTACGAGCAGTACTTC.

This chain joins TRBV27 and TRBJ1-2; D may be TRBD1 (5 bases). The germline CDR1 and CDR2 sequences are MNHEY and SMNVEV (reference sequence). Trimming pared 5 bases from V and 4 bases from J, leaving 11 bases between. This CDR3 region has 13 residues. CDR3 sequence: CASSVGRLYGYTF. CDR3 DNA: TGTGCCAGCAGTGTGGGGCGGCTCTATGGCTACACCTTC.

The rearrangement links TRBV25-1 to TRBJ2-2; 8 bases agree with TRBD1. Germline V lookup: CDR1 MGHDK, CDR2 SYGVNS. The CDR3 runs 17 residues. Trimming cost V 0 bases and J 7 bases; bases outside gene matches: 10. CDR3: CASSEYGPGGNHGELFF. Written as DNA, the CDR3 is TGTGCCAGCAGTGAATATGGGCCAGGGGGCAATCACGGGGAGCTGTTTTTT.

The chain is built from TRBV2 and TRBJ2-2, with 7 bases aligning to TRBD2. There are 15 residues in the CDR3. From germline, CDR1 is SNHLY and CDR2 FYNNEI. V lost 4 bases and J lost 4; bases outside the gene matches: 6. CDR3 amino acids: CASSGRGSSTGELFF. CDR3 coding DNA: TGTGCCAGCAGTGGTCGCGGGAGCTCCACCGGGGAGCTGTTTTTT.